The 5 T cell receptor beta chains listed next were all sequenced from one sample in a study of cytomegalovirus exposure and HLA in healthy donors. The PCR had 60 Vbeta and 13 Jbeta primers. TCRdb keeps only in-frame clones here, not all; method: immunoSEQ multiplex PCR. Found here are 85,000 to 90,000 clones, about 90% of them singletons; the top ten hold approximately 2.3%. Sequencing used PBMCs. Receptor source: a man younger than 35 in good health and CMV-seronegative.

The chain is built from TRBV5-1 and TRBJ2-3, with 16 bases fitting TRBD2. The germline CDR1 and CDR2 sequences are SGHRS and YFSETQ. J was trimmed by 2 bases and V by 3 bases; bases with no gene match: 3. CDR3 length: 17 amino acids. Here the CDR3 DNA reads TGCGCCAGCAGCTCGGGACTAGCGGGAGGGCCCACAGATACGCAGTATTTT. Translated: CASSSGLAGGPTDTQYF.

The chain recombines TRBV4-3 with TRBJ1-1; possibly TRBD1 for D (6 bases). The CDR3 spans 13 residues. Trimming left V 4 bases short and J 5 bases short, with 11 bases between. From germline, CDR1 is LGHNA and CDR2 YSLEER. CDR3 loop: CASSLGQGTEAFF. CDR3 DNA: TGCGCCAGCAGCCTGGGCCAGGGGACTGAAGCTTTCTTT.

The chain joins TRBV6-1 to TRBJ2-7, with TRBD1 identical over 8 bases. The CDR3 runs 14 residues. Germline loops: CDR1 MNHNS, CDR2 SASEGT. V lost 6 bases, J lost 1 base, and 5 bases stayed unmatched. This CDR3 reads CASRRQGFSYEQYF. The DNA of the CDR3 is TGTGCCAGCAGGAGACAGGGGTTTTCCTACGAGCAGTACTTC.

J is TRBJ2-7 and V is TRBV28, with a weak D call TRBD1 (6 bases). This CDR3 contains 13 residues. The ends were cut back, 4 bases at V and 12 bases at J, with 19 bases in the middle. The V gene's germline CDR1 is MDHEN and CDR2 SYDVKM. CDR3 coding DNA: TGTGCCAGCAGTTCCTACAGGGCCACAATGTCGTACTTC. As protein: CASSSYRATMSYF.

The CDR3 sequence: CAIWAGRMQQPQHF. DNA of the CDR3: TGTGCCATCTGGGCGGGAAGGATGCAACAGCCCCAGCATTTT. The V call is TRBV10-3, the J call TRBJ1-5, with D uncertain. Germline loops: CDR1 ENHRY, CDR2 SYGVKD. V shed 8 bases and J shed 7 bases, with 18 bases lying between them. CDR3 size: 14 residues.